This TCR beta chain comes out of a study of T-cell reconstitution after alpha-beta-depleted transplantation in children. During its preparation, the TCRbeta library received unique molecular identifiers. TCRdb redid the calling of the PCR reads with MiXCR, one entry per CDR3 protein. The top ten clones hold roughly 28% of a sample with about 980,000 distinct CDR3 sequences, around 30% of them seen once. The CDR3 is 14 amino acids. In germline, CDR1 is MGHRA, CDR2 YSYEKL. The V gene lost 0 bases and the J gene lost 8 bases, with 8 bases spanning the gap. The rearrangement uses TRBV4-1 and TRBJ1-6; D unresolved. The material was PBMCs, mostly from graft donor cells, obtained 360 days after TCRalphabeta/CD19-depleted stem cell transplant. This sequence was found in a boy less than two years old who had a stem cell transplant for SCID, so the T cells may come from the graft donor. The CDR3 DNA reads TGCGCCAGCAGCCAAGATACCCGAGATTCACCCCTCCACTTT. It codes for CASSQDTRDSPLHF.